The 5 T cell receptor beta chains below come from one sample, sequenced in a study of tumor-infiltrating lymphocytes in primary liver carcinoma (dated by TCRdb to 2016 to 2017). TCRdb names Illumina HiSeq 2500 as the instrument used. TCRbeta-specific cDNA was reverse-transcribed from about 520 ng total RNA using a constant-region primer and ProtoScript II reverse transcriptase. TCRbeta libraries were built with three nested multiplex PCR rounds, a slightly modified ARM-PCR procedure. Each of the first two PCR rounds ran for about 10 cycles using multiplex TRBV1-TRBV30 forward primers together with a Cbeta reverse primer. The public reads were quality trimmed at Q25 with fastp and then assembled into clones with MiXCR by TCRdb, keeping productive beta chains. Identical CDR3 proteins give one entry, which carries the most common genes and DNA. This sample is represented by about 120,000 distinct CDR3 sequences; around 62% of them were singletons. The top ten constitute about a tenth of the sample.

Without any cell sorting, total RNA and DNA were co-extracted from around 18-30 mg of bulk tissue using the AllPrep DNA/RNA mini kit. What was sequenced was liver tumor tissue from sampling region 1. The cell subset or site label for this specimen denotes: tumor region T1, superior pole. The source is an older woman with primary liver carcinoma and hepatitis B virus infection.

This clonotype was detected only a few times. A read error may produce the germline difference seen at one junction end. V usage is TRBV6-5 and J usage is TRBJ2-5; no clear D gene. Germline V lookup: CDR1 MNHEY, CDR2 SVGAGI. CDR3 length: 15 residues. CDR3 sequence reads: CASSYSTPAQKTQYF. The CDR3 bases are TGTGCCAGCAGTTACTCGACCCCAGCCCAAAAGACCCAGTACTTC.

Worth noting for this clonotype: A read error may be the cause here, since a much bigger clone is one base away. The chain links TRBV12-3 or TRBV12-4 to TRBJ1-1; D not certain. V lost 7 bases and J 7 bases, leaving 16 bases between the germline ends. The CDR3 runs to 13 residues. CDR3 amino acids: CASKPRRESEAFF. Written as DNA, the CDR3 is TGTGCCAGCAAACCGCGACGGGAAAGTGAAGCTTTCTTT.

As to this clonotype: Its ends do not fully match the called genes, so a read error is possible. The chain carries TRBV7-9 and TRBJ2-1, with 10 bases that match TRBD2. The CDR3 is made up of 15 amino acids. The germline V gene has CDR1 SEHNR and CDR2 FQNEAQ (reference sequence). This chain's CDR3 is CAGSLGTSGDNEQFF. The CDR3 region has the DNA TGTGCCGGCAGCTTAGGAACTAGCGGGGACAATGAGCAGTTCTTC.

About this clonotype: Germline is not matched at one junction end, which may reflect a read error. CDR3 nucleotide sequence: TGTGCCAGCAGTAATTATAACAGCGGGATAGCCGAAAACATTCAGTGCTTC. It codes for CASSNYNSGIAENIQCF. The chain couples TRBV28 to TRBJ2-4; 7 nucleotides match TRBD2. CDR3 size: 17 residues. Germline V gene data show CDR1 as MDHEN and CDR2 as SYDVKM.

Remarks on this clonotype: A much larger clone lies one base from this, so it may be a read error. The J gene is TRBJ2-7, the V gene TRBV7-9, with D possibly being TRBD2 (6 bases). V lost 5 bases to trimming and J lost 6 bases, with 11 bases between them. The length of the CDR3 is 12 residues. Looked up from germline, CDR1 is SEHNR and CDR2 is FQNEAQ (reference sequence). CDR3 sequence reads: CASSPIAAEQYF. In DNA form, the CDR3 reads TGTGCCAGCAGCCCCATAGCGGCCGAGCAGTACTTC. The full variable domain, its missing parts supplied by reference TRBV7-9 and TRBJ2-7, is DTGVSQNPRHKITKRGQNVTFRCDPISEHNRLYWYRQTLGQGPEFLTYFQNEAQLEKSRLLSDRFSAERPKGSFSTLEIQRTEQGDSAMYLCASSPIAAEQYFGPGTRLTVT.